Below, 29 T cell receptor beta chains from the same sample are listed, as sequenced in a study of blood T cells in healthy people across ages. Combining a sample-barcoded 5' primer with a J-beta primer mix, a second PCR ran for about 7 to 11 cycles. One entry per CDR3 protein results from TCRdb running MiXCR on the 5' RACE reads. In the table there are 2 million or so distinct CDR3 sequences, 49% of which are singletons. The sequencing sample was made of blood. The receptors derive from a woman between 40 and 55 years old in good health.

In this sample, this clonotype turned up a few times. The rearrangement joins TRBV20-1 to TRBJ1-6, with 7 bases lining up with TRBD1. The length of the CDR3 is 15 residues. The ends lost 6 bases at V and 10 bases at J; junction bases unmatched: 15. Per germline, CDR1 DFQATT and CDR2 SNEGSKA (reference sequence). CDR3 DNA: TGCAGTGCCAGGGACAGACTAAAGGGAGGATCACCCCTCCACTTT. Amino acid sequence: CSARDRLKGGSPLHF.

This chain joins TRBV6-6 and TRBJ1-1; TRBD1 is a possible D gene (5 bases). The V gene lost 5 bases and the J gene lost 1 base, with 14 bases spanning the gap. CDR1 MNHNY and CDR2 SVGAGI come from the germline V gene (reference sequence). The CDR3 length is 15 residues. The CDR3 is CASSHGGGGNTEAFF. The CDR3 DNA follows: TGTGCCAGCAGTCACGGCGGTGGGGGGAACACTGAAGCTTTCTTT.

The chain uses TRBV7-2 and TRBJ1-2, with 8 nucleotides matching TRBD1. V shed 4 bases and J 6 bases; nucleotides not matched to a gene: 4. The CDR3 loop spans 13 amino acids. Germline values: CDR1 SGHTA, CDR2 FQGNSA. For the CDR3, the DNA is TGTGCCAGCAGCTGGCAGGGGGCTGATGGCTACACCTTC. This gives the protein CASSWQGADGYTF.

The genes are TRBV20-1 and TRBJ2-4; the D call may be TRBD1 or TRBD2 (5 bases each). The last part of the DNA fits TRBJ2-7 better; the J call may be wrong. The CDR3 loop spans 14 amino acids. CDR1 DFQATT and CDR2 SNEGSKA come from the germline V gene (reference sequence). CDR3 nucleotide sequence: TGCAGTGCGCCGCGCCGGGACGGAGCCTACGAGCAGTACTTC. This gives the protein CSAPRRDGAYEQYF.

J is TRBJ2-7 and V is TRBV7-2; tentatively, D is TRBD1 (6 bases). In germline, CDR1 is SGHTA, CDR2 FQGNSA. This CDR3 region has 13 residues. The ends were cut back, 5 bases at V and 3 bases at J, with 11 bases in the middle. The DNA of the CDR3 is TGTACCAGCAGCGAGGGACACCGCTACGAGCAGTACTTC. This gives the protein CTSSEGHRYEQYF. The full variable domain, in which reference TRBV7-2 and TRBJ2-7 provide the parts outside the CDR3, is GAGVSQSPSNKVTEKGKDVELRCDPISGHTALYWYRQSLGQGLEFLIYFQGNSAPDKSGLPSDRFSAERTGGSVSTLTIQRTQQEDSAVYLCTSSEGHRYEQYFGPGTRLTVT.

This chain uses TRBV5-6 with TRBJ1-2; D gene uncertain. Trimming removed 2 bases at V and 5 bases at J, with 19 bases between. Germline CDR1 SGHDT, CDR2 YYEEEE. The CDR3 has 16 residues. The CDR3 reads CASSLGDSWTIYGYTF. CDR3 DNA: TGTGCCAGCAGCTTAGGAGATTCCTGGACCATTTATGGCTACACCTTC. The whole variable domain, remainder taken from reference TRBV5-6 and TRBJ1-2, is DAGVTQSPTHLIKTRGQQVTLRCSPKSGHDTVSWYQQALGQGPQFIFQYYEEEERQRGNFPDRFSGHQFPNYSSELNVNALLLGDSALYLCASSLGDSWTIYGYTFGSGTRLTVV.

The chain carries TRBV7-2 and TRBJ1-1; no firm D call. Germline loops: CDR1 SGHTA, CDR2 FQGNSA. Trimming stripped 2 bases from V and 10 bases from J, with 11 bases between. This CDR3 spans 12 amino acids. The CDR3 here is CASSLSAQTAFF. CDR3 coding DNA: TGTGCCAGCAGCTTATCGGCACAAACAGCTTTCTTT.

This rearrangement joins TRBV7-9 to TRBJ1-1; 7 bases align to TRBD1. CDR1 is SEHNR, CDR2 FQNEAQ, per germline (reference sequence). This CDR3 region has 13 residues. Trimming at V came to 7 bases and at J to 4 bases, leaving 6 bases not matched to a gene. In DNA, the CDR3 is TGTGCCAGCATCCGAAACAGGGGCACTGAAGCTTTCTTT. Translating it yields CASIRNRGTEAFF. Full variable domain (missing parts from reference TRBV7-9 and TRBJ1-1): DTGVSQNPRHKITKRGQNVTFRCDPISEHNRLYWYRQTLGQGPEFLTYFQNEAQLEKSRLLSDRFSAERPKGSFSTLEIQRTEQGDSAMYLCASIRNRGTEAFFGQGTRLTVV.

V usage is TRBV20-1 and J usage is TRBJ2-5; TRBD1 aligns across 10 bases. Germline CDR1 and CDR2: DFQATT and SNEGSKA (reference sequence). This CDR3 has 13 residues. The ends lost 6 bases at V and 3 bases at J; junction bases unmatched: 4. The CDR3 sequence: CSAGQGPEETQYF. CDR3 bases: TGCAGTGCGGGACAGGGGCCCGAAGAGACCCAGTACTTC.

This clonotype has just a few counts. The DNA of the CDR3 is TGTGCCAGCAGCTTAGAGAGTGGGCGGGGCCTCCTCACGGTGCAGCAGTACTTC. It is translated as CASSLESGRGLLTVQQYF. The rearrangement joins TRBV7-6 to TRBJ2-5; possible D gene TRBD2, 6 bases. The germline V and J ends were trimmed by 1 base and 11 bases, with 29 bases remaining between them. Germline CDR1 reads SGHVS; CDR2 reads FNYEAQ. The CDR3 has 18 amino acids. The full variable domain, in which reference TRBV7-6 and TRBJ2-5 provide the parts outside the CDR3, is GAGVSQSPRYKVTKRGQDVALRCDPISGHVSLYWYRQALGQGPEFLTYFNYEAQQDKSGLPNDRFSAERPEGSISTLTIQRTEQRDSAMYRCASSLESGRGLLTVQQYFGPGTRLLVL.

The chain is built from TRBV4-1 and TRBJ1-2; 7 positions match TRBD1. This CDR3 contains 15 residues. Germline V CDR1 and CDR2: MGHRA, YSYEKL. J lost 6 bases, V lost 0 bases, and 7 bases had no gene match. CDR3 sequence: CASSQDSRGVNGYTF. In DNA form, the CDR3 reads TGCGCCAGCAGCCAAGACAGCAGGGGGGTGAATGGCTACACCTTC.

The chain joins TRBV5-1 to TRBJ2-7; tentative D call: TRBD1 (6 bases). The CDR3 consists of 17 residues. V lost 5 bases and J 2 bases, leaving 23 bases between the germline ends. Germline values: CDR1 SGHRS, CDR2 YFSETQ. CDR3 sequence (DNA): TGCGCCAGCAGGGAAATGCGTCTGATGGGGGCCGCCTACGAGCAGTACTTC. Protein sequence: CASREMRLMGAAYEQYF.

The V and J genes are TRBV20-1 and TRBJ2-4; perhaps TRBD2 as D (7 bases). With 3 bases removed from V and 5 bases from J, the gap between germline ends came to 11 bases. Germline V gene data show CDR1 as DFQATT and CDR2 as SNEGSKA (reference sequence). The CDR3 is 13 amino acids. CDR3 DNA: TGCAGTGCTAGGGGGGGGGGCGAAAACATTCAGTACTTC. Its protein is CSARGGGENIQYF.

The sample holds many counts of this clonotype. CDR3 residues: CASSRDFDEQYF. In DNA form, the CDR3 reads TGTGCCAGCAGTCGGGACTTTGACGAGCAGTACTTC. The J gene is TRBJ2-7, the V gene TRBV12-3 or TRBV12-4; D is possibly TRBD2 (6 bases). The CDR3 loop spans 12 amino acids. The germline V and J ends were trimmed by 5 bases and 5 bases, with 10 bases remaining between them.

There are a few counts of this clonotype. The J gene is TRBJ1-5, the V gene TRBV5-1; D unclear. Trimming removed 0 bases at V and 3 bases at J, with 10 bases between. This CDR3 is built from 15 residues. The germline CDR1 and CDR2 sequences are SGHRS and YFSETQ. This CDR3 reads CASSLGGINNQPQHF. DNA for the CDR3: TGCGCCAGCAGCTTGGGAGGGATTAACAATCAGCCCCAGCATTTT.

The chain couples TRBV20-1 to TRBJ2-7; D is possibly TRBD1 (5 bases). The germline CDR1 and CDR2 sequences are DFQATT and SNEGSKA (reference sequence). V shed 0 bases and J shed 7 bases, with 19 bases lying between them. The CDR3 consists of 15 residues. Here the CDR3 reads CSARDEQVFHNEQYF. The CDR3 nucleotides read TGCAGTGCTAGAGACGAACAGGTTTTCCACAATGAGCAGTACTTC.

This clonotype has more than one count but fewer than ten. This chain connects TRBV5-1 to TRBJ1-4; 7 positions match TRBD1. Germline-derived CDR1 and CDR2 are SGHRS and YFSETQ. CDR3 length: 16 amino acids. V shed 1 base and J 8 bases; nucleotides not matched to a gene: 11. CDR3 protein: CASSLPTGRRAEKLFF. The CDR3 nucleotides are TGCGCCAGCAGCTTGCCGACAGGGAGGAGGGCCGAAAAACTGTTTTTT.

The J gene is TRBJ2-1, the V gene TRBV5-1; D remains ambiguous. Per germline, CDR1 SGHRS and CDR2 YFSETQ. V was cut by 4 bases and J by 0 bases, with 20 bases left in between. The CDR3 length is 18 residues. The CDR3 nucleotides read TGCGCCAGCAGCGGCCTCCCCTCCGCCACCACCTCCTACAATGAGCAGTTCTTC. Protein product: CASSGLPSATTSYNEQFF.

In its sample, this clonotype was seen a few times. The gene calls are TRBV5-6 and TRBJ2-7; D is uncertain. Trimming removed 0 bases at V and 0 bases at J, with 7 bases between. The germline V gene has CDR1 SGHDT and CDR2 YYEEEE. The CDR3 is 14 residues long. The CDR3 loop is CASSLASYSYEQYF. DNA for the CDR3: TGTGCCAGCAGCTTGGCCAGCTACTCCTACGAGCAGTACTTC.

The CDR3 sequence: CASTHRSLSGYEQYF. The CDR3 DNA follows: TGTGCCAGCACCCACAGGAGCCTTTCGGGCTACGAGCAGTACTTC. This chain connects TRBV6-6 to TRBJ2-7; TRBD1 is a possible D gene (5 bases). This CDR3 spans 15 amino acids. Trimming took 7 bases from V and 3 from J, leaving 19 bases between them. The V gene's germline CDR1 is MNHNY and CDR2 SVGAGI (reference sequence).

This clonotype was recorded once. Germline is not matched at one junction end, which may reflect a read error. V usage is TRBV7-3 and J usage is TRBJ2-6; D not certain. This CDR3 is 15 amino acids long. In germline, CDR1 is SGHTA, CDR2 FQGTGA. This CDR3 reads CASSSWVSGTNVLTF. The CDR3 DNA reads TGTGCCAGCAGCTCTTGGGTCTCTGGGACCAACGTCCTGACTTTC.

This chain links TRBV7-2 with TRBJ1-2, with a tentative D call TRBD1 (6 bases). The CDR3 covers 15 residues. V was cut by 5 bases and J by 6 bases, with 19 bases left in between. Germline V gives CDR1 SGHTA, CDR2 FQGNSA. The CDR3 DNA reads TGTGCCAGCAGCCCTAGGGTGGGTCAGGGGAATGGCTACACCTTC. It translates to CASSPRVGQGNGYTF.

V is TRBV7-2 and J is TRBJ1-4; the match to TRBD1 covers 8 bases. Germline assignment: CDR1 SGHTA and CDR2 FQGNSA. With V trimmed by 7 bases and J by 10 bases, 8 bases remained unmatched. The CDR3 totals 13 residues. The CDR3 DNA is TGTGCCAGCACCCAGGGGGCCTTAGGAAAACTGTTTTTT. It is translated as CASTQGALGKLFF.

J is TRBJ2-4 and V is TRBV4-3, with 10 bases that match TRBD2. This CDR3 is 16 amino acids long. V was pared by 1 base and J by 8 bases, with 8 bases of the junction left unmatched. Germline V gene lookup returns CDR1 LGHNA and CDR2 YSLEER. CDR3 protein: CASSQGQRGGRHIQYF. The CDR3 nucleotides are TGCGCCAGCAGCCAAGGCCAGCGGGGGGGTAGACACATTCAGTACTTC.

This clonotype was picked up a small number of times. This chain links TRBV10-3 with TRBJ2-3; TRBD2 matches 11 bases. V gave up 10 bases and J gave up 2 bases; unmatched junction bases: 8. The germline V gene has CDR1 ENHRY and CDR2 SYGVKD. This CDR3 has 15 residues. The CDR3 nucleotides read TGTGCCACGAAGACTAGCGGGGCGATCACAGATACGCAGTATTTT. Residues: CATKTSGAITDTQYF.

The genes are TRBV5-1 and TRBJ2-1; TRBD2 agrees at 10 bases. CDR1 is SGHRS and CDR2 is YFSETQ in the germline V gene. With 4 bases clipped from V and 3 bases from J, the junction kept 7 bases outside the gene matches. CDR3 length: 16 residues. The CDR3 loop is CASSAYTSGIYNEQFF. The CDR3 DNA is TGCGCCAGCAGCGCCTATACTAGCGGGATCTACAATGAGCAGTTCTTC.

This clonotype has just a few counts. This sequence joins TRBV4-3 and TRBJ2-1; 10 bases agree with TRBD1. V lost 1 base and J lost 6; bases outside the gene matches: 9. From germline, CDR1 is LGHNA and CDR2 YSLEER. The CDR3 is 17 residues long. The CDR3 spells CASSQAGTGALFNEQFF. CDR3 coding DNA: TGCGCCAGCAGCCAAGCGGGGACAGGGGCGCTCTTCAATGAGCAGTTCTTC.

J is TRBJ2-7 and V is TRBV6-5; 8 nucleotides line up with TRBD1. V lost 5 bases and J lost 2; bases outside the gene matches: 8. CDR3 size: 15 residues. Germline V lookup: CDR1 MNHEY, CDR2 SVGAGI. The CDR3 DNA is TGTGCCAGCAGTCTAACAACAGGGGGTCCCTACGAGCAGTACTTC. Translated, it gives CASSLTTGGPYEQYF.

The chain combines TRBV4-3 with TRBJ2-3; D not certain. Germline V CDR1 and CDR2: LGHNA, YSLEER. The CDR3 extends over 14 amino acids. The V end lost 1 base, the J end lost 3 bases, and 8 bases lay between the germline ends. The CDR3 DNA reads TGCGCCAGCAGCCAAGTCCTACCGACAGATACGCAGTATTTT. Protein product: CASSQVLPTDTQYF.